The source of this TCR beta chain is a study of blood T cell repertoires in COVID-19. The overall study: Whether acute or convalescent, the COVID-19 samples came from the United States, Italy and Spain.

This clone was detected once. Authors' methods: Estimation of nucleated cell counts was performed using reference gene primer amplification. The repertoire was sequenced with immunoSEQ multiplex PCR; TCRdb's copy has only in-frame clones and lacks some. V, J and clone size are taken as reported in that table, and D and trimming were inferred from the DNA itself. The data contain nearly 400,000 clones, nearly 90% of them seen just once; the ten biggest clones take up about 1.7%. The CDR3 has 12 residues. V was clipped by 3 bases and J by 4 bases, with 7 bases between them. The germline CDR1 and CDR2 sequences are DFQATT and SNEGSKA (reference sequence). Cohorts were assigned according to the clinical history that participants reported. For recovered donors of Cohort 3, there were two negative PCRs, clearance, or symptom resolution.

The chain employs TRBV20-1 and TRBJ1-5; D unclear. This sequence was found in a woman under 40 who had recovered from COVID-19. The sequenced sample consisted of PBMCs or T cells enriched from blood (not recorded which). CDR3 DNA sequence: TGCAGTGCTAGTTTACTTAATCAGCCCCAGCATTTT. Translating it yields CSASLLNQPQHF.